These 13 T cell receptor beta chains originate from one sample sequenced in a study of blood T cell repertoires in COVID-19. Sequenced by immunoSEQ multiplex PCR; TCRdb stores in-frame clones only, minus some. The data hold fewer than 500,000 clones, with approximately 88% observed a single time. Sequenced sample: PBMCs or T cells enriched from blood (not recorded which). The receptors shown here come from a woman aged 25-40 years with acute COVID-19.

The sample holds one count of this clone. The chain recombines TRBV7-2 with TRBJ2-1, with 9 bases that match TRBD2. The CDR3 covers 14 residues. Unmatched junction bases numbered 3, after V lost 1 base and J lost 8 bases. Per germline, CDR1 SGHTA and CDR2 FQGNSA. CDR3 residues: CASSLGGGGYEQFF. CDR3 coding DNA: TGTGCCAGCAGCTTAGGCGGGGGGGGCTATGAGCAGTTCTTC. Supplemented by reference TRBV7-2 and TRBJ2-1, the full variable domain reads GAGVSQSPSNKVTEKGKDVELRCDPISGHTALYWYRQSLGQGLEFLIYFQGNSAPDKSGLPSDRFSAERTGGSVSTLTIQRTQQEDSAVYLCASSLGGGGYEQFFGPGTRLTVL.

This clone was seen just once. V gene TRBV18 combines with J gene TRBJ2-4; the D gene is possibly TRBD1 (6 bases). Germline V lookup: CDR1 KGHSH, CDR2 LQKENI. The V end lost 3 bases, the J end lost 1 base, and 22 bases lay between the germline ends. The CDR3 covers 19 residues. CDR3 residues: CASSPTTGKNIGAKNIQYF. The CDR3 bases are TGTGCCAGCTCACCGACTACAGGGAAAAACATAGGGGCCAAAAACATTCAGTACTTC. Full variable domain (remainder filled in from reference TRBV18 and TRBJ2-4): NAGVMQNPRHLVRRRGQEARLRCSPMKGHSHVYWYRQLPEEGLKFMVYLQKENIIDESGMPKERFSAEFPKEGPSILRIQQVVRGDSAAYFCASSPTTGKNIGAKNIQYFGAGTRLSVL.

The rearrangement uses TRBV3-1 (or the pseudogene TRBV3-2) and TRBJ2-6, with TRBD2 identical over 10 bases. After removal of 4 bases from V and 0 bases from J, the junction contained 3 bases not matched to a gene. There are 17 residues in the CDR3. CDR1 is LGHDT and CDR2 is YNNKEL in the germline V gene (reference sequence). CDR3 amino acids: CASSLGTSVSGANVLTF. For the CDR3, the DNA is TGTGCCAGCAGCCTGGGGACTAGCGTCTCTGGGGCCAACGTCCTGACTTTC.

This sequence joins TRBV2 and TRBJ1-1; a weak D match, TRBD1 (5 bases). The length of the CDR3 is 16 residues. V lost 1 base to trimming and J lost 3 bases, with 15 bases between them. Germline CDR1 and CDR2: SNHLY and FYNNEI. Written as DNA, the CDR3 is TGTGCCAGCAGTGAAGGGAGGGCACGGGGGTACACTGAAGCTTTCTTT. Its protein product is CASSEGRARGYTEAFF.

The chain carries TRBV7-9 and TRBJ1-2; D gene unclear. The V end was cut by 3 bases, the J end by 6 bases, with 5 bases between. The length of the CDR3 is 11 residues. CDR1 is SEHNR, CDR2 FQNEAQ, per germline (reference sequence). CDR3 amino acids: CASSLLDGYTF. The DNA of the CDR3 is TGTGCCAGCAGCTTGTTAGATGGCTACACCTTC.

This sequence joins TRBV5-1 and TRBJ1-3; possibly TRBD1 for D (5 bases). Germline V gene data show CDR1 as SGHRS and CDR2 as YFSETQ. Trimming cost V 0 bases and J 0 bases, with 13 bases left between them. The CDR3 has 17 amino acids. The CDR3 coding sequence is TGCGCCAGCAGCTTGGGCCAGATAGGGGTCTCTGGAAACACCATATATTTT. Translated: CASSLGQIGVSGNTIYF.

This chain connects TRBV18 to TRBJ1-6; no clear D gene. This CDR3 is built from 13 residues. Trimming cost V 3 bases and J 7 bases, with 7 bases left between them. CDR1 and CDR2 from the germline V gene are KGHSH and LQKENI. The CDR3 DNA is TGTGCCAGCTCACCGCTAGAAAATTCACCCCTCCACTTT. Protein: CASSPLENSPLHF.

The gene calls are TRBV30 and TRBJ1-2; perhaps TRBD1 as D (6 bases). Germline V gene lookup returns CDR1 GTSNPN and CDR2 SVGIG (reference sequence). Trimming removed 1 base from V and 4 bases from J, with 10 bases in between. The CDR3 totals 13 residues. CDR3 region: CAWSARGAYGYTF. DNA of the CDR3: TGTGCCTGGAGTGCCAGGGGAGCCTATGGCTACACCTTC. Together with reference TRBV30 and TRBJ1-2, the CDR3 gives the full variable domain: SQTIHQWPATLVQPVGSPLSLECTVEGTSNPNLYWYRQAAGRGLQLLFYSVGIGQISSEVPQNLSASRPQDRQFILSSKKLLLSDSGFYLCAWSARGAYGYTFGSGTRLTVV.

The chain couples TRBV6-1 to TRBJ1-2, with 10 bases identical to TRBD1. The ends lost 1 base at V and 2 bases at J; junction bases unmatched: 16. The CDR3 spans 20 residues. Germline CDR1 is MNHNS and CDR2 is SASEGT. CDR3 DNA: TGTGCCAGCAGTGAAGAGGGACAGGGGTTAGTCCTTTTAAAGAACTATGGCTACACCTTC. This sequence encodes CASSEEGQGLVLLKNYGYTF.

The V gene is TRBV18, the J gene TRBJ1-1, with D perhaps TRBD1 (5 bases). V was trimmed by 2 bases and J by 0 bases, leaving 10 bases between them. This CDR3 has 15 amino acids. The V gene's germline CDR1 is KGHSH and CDR2 LQKENI. The CDR3 region has the DNA TGTGCCAGCTCACCAGGGGGGAGTTTGAACACTGAAGCTTTCTTT. It codes for CASSPGGSLNTEAFF.

This rearrangement joins TRBV4-1 to TRBJ1-4, with no clear D. The germline CDR1 and CDR2 sequences are MGHRA and YSYEKL. The CDR3 is 14 amino acids. Trimming took 1 base from V and 7 from J, leaving 10 bases between them. The CDR3, as DNA: TGCGCCAGCAGCCAAGTCGGTAAGAGTGAAAAACTGTTTTTT. Amino acid sequence: CASSQVGKSEKLFF.

The J gene is TRBJ1-4, the V gene TRBV24-1; D gene ambiguous. Germline values: CDR1 KGHDR, CDR2 SFDVKD. V shed 2 bases and J shed 8 bases, with 14 bases lying between them. The CDR3 covers 15 residues. The CDR3 DNA follows: TGTGCCACCAGTGATTCTCGGGGTATGGGGGAAAAACTGTTTTTT. It codes for CATSDSRGMGEKLFF.

The chain uses TRBV10-3 and TRBJ2-1; maybe TRBD1 (6 bases). The length of the CDR3 is 14 residues. Germline assignment: CDR1 ENHRY and CDR2 SYGVKD. The V and J ends lost 7 bases and 4 bases respectively, with 14 bases between them. The CDR3 coding sequence is TGTGCCATCAATAGTTGGCAGGGGTACAATGAGCAGTTCTTC. Amino acids: CAINSWQGYNEQFF.